The rows below give T cell receptor beta chains drawn from one sample of a study of shared clonotypes between healthy human individuals. The data were produced by immunoSEQ multiplex PCR, yet TCRdb's version contains in-frame clones alone and is incomplete. The sample shows hundreds of thousands of clones, around 78% of them seen only once. Sequencing was done on a sample of PBMCs. The receptors derive from a woman between 35 and 50 years old in good health. Some clones in this sample may be carry-over from other donors' samples. Both conserved end residues are part of each CDR3. D genes are given only for firm matches. Only part of the rows carry a size: once, few, many, or a class if the clone is expanded.

>TRBV2|NA|NA|TRBJ2-7
CASSTGHPSSYEQYF
TGTGCCAGCAGTACGGGACACCCGAGCTCCTACGAGCAGTACTTC
>TRBV2|NA|TRBD2|TRBJ2-7
CASGGGAITYEQYF
TGTGCCAGCGGCGGGGGGGCCATAACCTACGAGCAGTACTTC
>TRBV7-9|many|TRBD1|TRBJ1-1
CASSKGGAYTEAFF
TGTGCCAGCAGCAAAGGGGGCGCATACACTGAAGCTTTCTTT
>TRBV7-9|NA|NA|TRBJ1-5
CASSLGGADNQPQHF
TGTGCCAGCAGCTTAGGGGGGGCAGACAATCAGCCCCAGCATTTT
>TRBV10-3|NA|NA|TRBJ2-2
CAHRTGGTGELFF
TGTGCCCACCGAACCGGGGGAACCGGGGAGCTGTTTTTT
>TRBV5-4|NA|NA|TRBJ2-5
CASSQAETQETQYF
TGTGCCAGCAGCCAAGCGGAAACCCAAGAGACCCAGTACTTC
>TRBV7-2|few|TRBD1|TRBJ2-1
CASSTGTGSYNEQFF
TGTGCCAGCAGCACCGGGACAGGCTCCTACAATGAGCAGTTCTTC
>TRBV2|NA|NA|TRBJ2-2
CASKADYVIGELFF
TGTGCCAGCAAAGCGGACTACGTAATCGGGGAGCTGTTTTTT
>TRBV28|NA|NA|TRBJ1-3
CASSFWISSGNTIYF
TGTGCCAGCAGTTTCTGGATAAGCTCTGGAAACACCATATATTTT
>TRBV4-2|NA|TRBD2|TRBJ2-3
CASSQNPSTSGRDTQYF
TGTGCCAGCAGCCAGAATCCCTCGACTAGCGGGAGAGATACGCAGTATTTT
>TRBV5-1|NA|NA|TRBJ1-2
CASSLTGTDYGYTF
TGCGCCAGCAGCTTAACGGGGACGGACTATGGCTACACCTTC
>TRBV10-3|NA|NA|TRBJ2-1
CAISALAPSYNEQFF
TGTGCCATCAGTGCTCTAGCGCCCTCCTACAATGAGCAGTTCTTC
>TRBV15|few|NA|TRBJ1-4
CATSGAGPEEKLFF
TGTGCCACCAGCGGGGCAGGCCCAGAGGAAAAACTGTTTTTT
>TRBV2|NA|TRBD1|TRBJ1-5
CASSESRQGAYQPQHF
TGTGCCAGCAGTGAATCACGGCAGGGGGCTTATCAGCCCCAGCATTTT
>TRBV15|NA|TRBD1|TRBJ1-1
CATSRDGTGNTEAFF
TGTGCCACCAGCAGAGATGGGACAGGGAACACTGAAGCTTTCTTT
>TRBV9|NA|NA|TRBJ1-5
CASSVGGYQPQHF
TGTGCCAGCAGCGTAGGGGGGTATCAGCCCCAGCATTTT
>TRBV29-1|NA|NA|TRBJ2-2
CSVVVGGTGELFF
TGCAGCGTTGTGGTTGGGGGCACCGGGGAGCTGTTTTTT
>TRBV7-9|NA|TRBD1|TRBJ2-7
CASSLGQGARYEQYF
TGTGCCAGCAGCTTAGGACAGGGGGCACGGTACGAGCAGTACTTC
>TRBV5-4|NA|TRBD2|TRBJ2-2
CASSLPSGSSGELFF
TGTGCCAGCAGCTTGCCTAGCGGGAGCTCCGGGGAGCTGTTTTTT
>TRBV5-4|NA|NA|TRBJ1-1
CASSLRGWNTEAFF
TGTGCCAGCAGCTTGAGGGGGTGGAACACTGAAGCTTTCTTT